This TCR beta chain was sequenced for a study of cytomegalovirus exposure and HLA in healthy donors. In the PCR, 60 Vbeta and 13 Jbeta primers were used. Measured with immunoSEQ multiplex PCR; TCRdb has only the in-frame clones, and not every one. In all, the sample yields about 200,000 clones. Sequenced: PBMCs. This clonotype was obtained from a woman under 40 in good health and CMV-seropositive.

CDR3 bases: TGTGCCAGCAGTGAATATTGGAGGGTATCTACCACAGATACGCAGTATTTT. Protein sequence: CASSEYWRVSTTDTQYF. J is TRBJ2-3 and V is TRBV25-1, with TRBD2 as a possible D gene (6 bases). CDR1 and CDR2 from the germline V gene are MGHDK and SYGVNS. V shed 0 bases and J shed 2 bases, with 15 bases lying between them. CDR3 length: 17 residues.